These T cell receptor beta chains were read from a single sample in a study of PD-1 blockade in classical Hodgkin lymphoma. The table came from immunoSEQ multiplex PCR; TCRdb's copy has only in-frame clones and leaves some out. The sample has nearly 100,000 clones, 80% to 85% seen once. The sequences come from peripheral blood mononuclear cells (PBMCs), collected at baseline. The receptors shown here come from a human donor with classical Hodgkin lymphoma. Each CDR3 is given without its conserved first and last residue.

v_gene: TRBV29-1
j_gene: TRBJ1-4
CDR3aa: SAAPYQGTGGTNEKLF

v_gene: TRBV5-4
j_gene: TRBJ2-5
CDR3aa: ASSGTGIGETQY

v_gene: TRBV4-2
j_gene: TRBJ2-7
CDR3aa: ASSLSGAGSSSYEQY

v_gene: TRBV9
j_gene: TRBJ1-3
CDR3aa: ASSPELLGTFSGNTIY

v_gene: TRBV5-1
j_gene: TRBJ2-1
CDR3aa: ASTSTYEQF

v_gene: TRBV10-3
j_gene: TRBJ2-2
CDR3aa: AIGGRTNTGELF

v_gene: TRBV6-6
j_gene: TRBJ2-7
CDR3aa: ASKGPDSYEQY

v_gene: TRBV10-3
j_gene: TRBJ2-7
CDR3aa: AISESGVAGGEQY

v_gene: TRBV7-9
j_gene: TRBJ2-3
CDR3aa: ASSSDLAGGGTDTQY

v_gene: TRBV19
j_gene: TRBJ2-7
CDR3aa: ASSMTSGNYEQY

v_gene: TRBV9
j_gene: TRBJ2-7
CDR3aa: ASSVAGPSYEQY

v_gene: TRBV5-1
j_gene: TRBJ2-3
CDR3aa: ASSPEGGSDTQY

v_gene: TRBV10-3
j_gene: TRBJ1-2
CDR3aa: AIRPQTGNYGYT

v_gene: TRBV5-1
j_gene: TRBJ2-1
CDR3aa: ASSSHGGSYNEQF

v_gene: TRBV6-1
j_gene: TRBJ2-3
CDR3aa: ATSGDTDTQY

v_gene: TRBV28
j_gene: TRBJ1-2
CDR3aa: ASSLLPGAINGYT

v_gene: TRBV15
j_gene: TRBJ1-5
CDR3aa: ATKHRPTSNQPQH

v_gene: TRBV5-4
j_gene: TRBJ2-7
CDR3aa: ASRVAGGPNYEQY

v_gene: TRBV5-1
j_gene: TRBJ1-1
CDR3aa: ASSPEQRNTEAF

v_gene: TRBV14
j_gene: TRBJ1-2
CDR3aa: ASSPQEGARTSSYT

v_gene: TRBV2
j_gene: TRBJ2-5
CDR3aa: ASSLGQAVQETQY

v_gene: TRBV18
j_gene: TRBJ2-3
CDR3aa: ASLRTEGDTQY

v_gene: TRBV5-6
j_gene: TRBJ2-2
CDR3aa: ASSLVGTLNTGELF

v_gene: TRBV6-1
j_gene: TRBJ1-5
CDR3aa: ASSEDRGQPQH

v_gene: TRBV11-2
j_gene: TRBJ2-7
CDR3aa: ASSLDRPTYEQY

v_gene: TRBV4-2
j_gene: TRBJ1-2
CDR3aa: ASSQDWGRVPDGYT

v_gene: TRBV5-4
j_gene: TRBJ2-7
CDR3aa: ASSLLAGVSYEQY

v_gene: TRBV10-3
j_gene: TRBJ1-2
CDR3aa: AISDSRVNYGYT

v_gene: TRBV6-1
j_gene: TRBJ2-7
CDR3aa: ASSEAGEQY

v_gene: TRBV30
j_gene: TRBJ2-5
CDR3aa: AWSVAFGGETQY

v_gene: TRBV11-1
j_gene: TRBJ2-5
CDR3aa: ASSLDYQETQY

v_gene: TRBV2
j_gene: TRBJ1-2
CDR3aa: ASMGPMGGRYGYT

v_gene: TRBV27
j_gene: TRBJ1-3
CDR3aa: ASSQQYTPGQGRRYGNTIY

v_gene: TRBV19
j_gene: TRBJ1-5
CDR3aa: ASSPRLDSSRQPQH

v_gene: TRBV7-2
j_gene: TRBJ2-7
CDR3aa: ASSLLAYASYEQY

v_gene: TRBV6-5
j_gene: NA
CDR3aa: ASSYRLAGHEQY

v_gene: TRBV19
j_gene: TRBJ2-1
CDR3aa: ASKTSGIISEQF

v_gene: TRBV5-5
j_gene: TRBJ2-3
CDR3aa: ASTPRERRDTQY

v_gene: TRBV5-1
j_gene: TRBJ2-1
CDR3aa: ASSLGLAGSNEQF

v_gene: TRBV7-6
j_gene: TRBJ2-1
CDR3aa: ASSLGGPSSYNEQF

v_gene: TRBV30
j_gene: TRBJ2-7
CDR3aa: AWSTRLAGSYEQY

v_gene: TRBV6-5
j_gene: TRBJ1-1
CDR3aa: ASRRQGGSRQGAF

v_gene: TRBV19
j_gene: TRBJ1-1
CDR3aa: ASSKARAREAF

v_gene: TRBV9
j_gene: TRBJ2-1
CDR3aa: ASSPGQSDNEQF

v_gene: TRBV9
j_gene: TRBJ2-3
CDR3aa: ASSPWTGFADTQY

v_gene: TRBV28
j_gene: TRBJ1-2
CDR3aa: ASSLSGTDYGYT

v_gene: TRBV19
j_gene: TRBJ2-3
CDR3aa: ASSRTPGLGGTDTQY

v_gene: TRBV18
j_gene: TRBJ1-1
CDR3aa: ASSPVDTEAF

v_gene: TRBV4-3
j_gene: TRBJ1-3
CDR3aa: ASSQDTSGTITGNTIY

v_gene: TRBV9
j_gene: TRBJ2-3
CDR3aa: ASMKGGPGDTQY

v_gene: TRBV2
j_gene: TRBJ1-1
CDR3aa: ASSAETAAEAF

v_gene: TRBV7-3
j_gene: TRBJ2-7
CDR3aa: ASSSHPGISYEQY

v_gene: TRBV19
j_gene: TRBJ1-5
CDR3aa: ASSISQGGRQPQH

v_gene: TRBV5-1
j_gene: TRBJ2-1
CDR3aa: ASSPLPGTSGTYNEQF

v_gene: TRBV5-4
j_gene: TRBJ1-2
CDR3aa: ASSLVGDRAYGYT

v_gene: TRBV5-6
j_gene: TRBJ2-1
CDR3aa: ASSLVSRDGTQF

v_gene: TRBV27
j_gene: TRBJ1-2
CDR3aa: ASSLRGRGANYGYT

v_gene: TRBV9
j_gene: TRBJ1-3
CDR3aa: ASSVGAVGDGNTIY

v_gene: TRBV4-1
j_gene: TRBJ2-7
CDR3aa: ASSSGVEQY

v_gene: TRBV7-6
j_gene: TRBJ2-4
CDR3aa: ASSVGLAGGPGGKNIQY